The entry below gives a single T cell receptor beta chain sequence along with its context. Its antigen is unknown. Clones were sequenced by immunoSEQ multiplex PCR, and TCRdb holds only the in-frame ones, with some missing. The table records a few thousand clones, approximately 80% of them present only once. Eligibility required adulthood, ileal or ileocolonic Crohn's disease and indicated ileocolonic resection. This sample is part of a study of T cell repertoires in ileal Crohn's disease. Turning to the study itself: Median disease duration was approximately eight years; roughly 35% smoked at surgery.

Overall study results and limits: High-frequency clones were more common in sorted CD8 than CD4 cells.

This CDR3 is 13 amino acids long. The germline gives CDR1 KGHSH, CDR2 LQKENI. V lost 3 bases and J 3 bases, leaving 9 bases between the germline ends. Material for sequencing was ileal tissue. The chain joins TRBV18 to TRBJ2-7; TRBD1 is a possible D gene (6 bases). This receptor was identified in an adult with Crohn's disease. In DNA form, the CDR3 reads TGTGCCAGCTCACCGACAGGTCGCTACGAGCAGTACTTC. It encodes CASSPTGRYEQYF.